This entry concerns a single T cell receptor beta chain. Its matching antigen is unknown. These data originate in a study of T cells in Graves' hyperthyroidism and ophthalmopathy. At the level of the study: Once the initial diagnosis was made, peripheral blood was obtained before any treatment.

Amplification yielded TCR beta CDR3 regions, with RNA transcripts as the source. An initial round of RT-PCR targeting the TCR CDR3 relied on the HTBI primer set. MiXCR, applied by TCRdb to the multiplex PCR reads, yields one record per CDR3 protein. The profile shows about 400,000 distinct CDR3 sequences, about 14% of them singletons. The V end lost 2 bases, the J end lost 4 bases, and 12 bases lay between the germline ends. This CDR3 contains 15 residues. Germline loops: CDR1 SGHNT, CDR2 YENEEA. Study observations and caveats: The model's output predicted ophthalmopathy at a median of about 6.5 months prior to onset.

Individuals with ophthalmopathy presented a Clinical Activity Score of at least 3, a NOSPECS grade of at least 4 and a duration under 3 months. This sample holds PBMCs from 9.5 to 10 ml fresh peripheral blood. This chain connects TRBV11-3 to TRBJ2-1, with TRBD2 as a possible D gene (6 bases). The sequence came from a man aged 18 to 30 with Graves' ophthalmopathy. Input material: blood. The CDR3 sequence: CASSLPGVGYNEQFF. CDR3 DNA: TGTGCCAGCAGCTTACCGGGGGTCGGTTACAATGAGCAGTTCTTC.